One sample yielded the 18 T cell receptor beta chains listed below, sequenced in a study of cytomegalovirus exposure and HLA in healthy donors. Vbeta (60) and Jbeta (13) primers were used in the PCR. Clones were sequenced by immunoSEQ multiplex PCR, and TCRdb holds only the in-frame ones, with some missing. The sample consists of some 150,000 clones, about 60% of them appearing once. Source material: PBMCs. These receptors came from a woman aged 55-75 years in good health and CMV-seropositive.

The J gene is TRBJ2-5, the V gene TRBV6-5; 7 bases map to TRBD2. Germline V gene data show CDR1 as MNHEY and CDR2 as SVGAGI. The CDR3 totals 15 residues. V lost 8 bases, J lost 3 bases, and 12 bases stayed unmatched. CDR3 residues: CASLERERGKETQYF. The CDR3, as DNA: TGTGCCAGCCTTGAGAGGGAGCGGGGTAAAGAGACCCAGTACTTC.

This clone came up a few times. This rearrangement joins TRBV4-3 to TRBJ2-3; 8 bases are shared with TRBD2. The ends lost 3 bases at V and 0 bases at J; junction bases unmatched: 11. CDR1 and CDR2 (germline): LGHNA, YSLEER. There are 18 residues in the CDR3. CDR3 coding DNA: TGCGCCAGCAGCCAGAGCGTCTTTAGCGGGACTAGCACAGATACGCAGTATTTT. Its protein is CASSQSVFSGTSTDTQYF.

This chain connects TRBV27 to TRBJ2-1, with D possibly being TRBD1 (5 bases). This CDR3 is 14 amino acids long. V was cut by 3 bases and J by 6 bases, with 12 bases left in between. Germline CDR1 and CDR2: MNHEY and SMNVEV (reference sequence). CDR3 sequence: CASSLSQGRNEQFF. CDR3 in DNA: TGTGCCAGCAGTTTGTCCCAGGGCCGCAATGAGCAGTTCTTC.

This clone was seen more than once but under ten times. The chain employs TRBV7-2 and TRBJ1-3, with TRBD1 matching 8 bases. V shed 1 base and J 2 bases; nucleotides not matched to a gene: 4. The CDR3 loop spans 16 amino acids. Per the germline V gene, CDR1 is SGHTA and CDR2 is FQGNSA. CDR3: CASSLDRGKPGNTIYF. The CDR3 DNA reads TGTGCCAGCAGCTTAGACAGGGGGAAACCTGGAAACACCATATATTTT.

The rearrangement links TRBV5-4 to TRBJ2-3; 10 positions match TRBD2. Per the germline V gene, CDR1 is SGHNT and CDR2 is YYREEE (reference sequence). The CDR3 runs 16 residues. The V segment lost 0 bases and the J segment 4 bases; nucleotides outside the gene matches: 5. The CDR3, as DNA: TGTGCCAGCAGCTTGGGTGGTAGCGGGAGGTCAGATACGCAGTATTTT. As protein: CASSLGGSGRSDTQYF.

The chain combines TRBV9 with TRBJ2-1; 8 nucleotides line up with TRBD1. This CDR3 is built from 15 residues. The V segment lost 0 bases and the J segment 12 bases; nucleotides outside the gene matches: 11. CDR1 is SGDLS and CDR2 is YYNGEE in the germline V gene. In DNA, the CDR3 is TGTGCCAGCAGCGTAGGTGACCTAGACAGGGGTGCGCAGTTCTTC. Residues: CASSVGDLDRGAQFF.

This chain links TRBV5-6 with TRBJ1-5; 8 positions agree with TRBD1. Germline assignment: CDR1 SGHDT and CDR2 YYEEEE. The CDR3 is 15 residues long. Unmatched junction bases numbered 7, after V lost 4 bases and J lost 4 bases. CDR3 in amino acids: CASSPDRGRNQPQHF. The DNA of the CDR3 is TGTGCCAGCAGCCCAGACAGGGGAAGAAATCAGCCCCAGCATTTT.

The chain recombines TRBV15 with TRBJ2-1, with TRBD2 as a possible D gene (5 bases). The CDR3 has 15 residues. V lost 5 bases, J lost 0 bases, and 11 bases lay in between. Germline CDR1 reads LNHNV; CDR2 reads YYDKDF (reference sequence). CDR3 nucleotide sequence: TGTGCCACCAGCGGAGGCGTTAGCTCCTACAATGAGCAGTTCTTC. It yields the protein CATSGGVSSYNEQFF.

The CDR3 loop reads CSVKGGTEAFF. CDR3 coding DNA: TGCAGCGTGAAGGGAGGCACTGAAGCTTTCTTT. This chain links TRBV29-1 with TRBJ1-1; D is uncertain. The CDR3 runs to 11 residues. With 6 bases removed from V and 4 bases from J, the gap between germline ends came to 9 bases. CDR1 and CDR2 from the germline V gene are SQVTM and ANQGSEA.

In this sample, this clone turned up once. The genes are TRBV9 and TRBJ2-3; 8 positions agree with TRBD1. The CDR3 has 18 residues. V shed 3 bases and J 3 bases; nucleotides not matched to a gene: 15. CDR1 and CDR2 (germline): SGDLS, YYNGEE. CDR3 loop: CASSAADLDRDATDTQYF. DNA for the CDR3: TGTGCCAGCAGCGCCGCCGACCTGGACAGGGACGCGACAGATACGCAGTATTTT.

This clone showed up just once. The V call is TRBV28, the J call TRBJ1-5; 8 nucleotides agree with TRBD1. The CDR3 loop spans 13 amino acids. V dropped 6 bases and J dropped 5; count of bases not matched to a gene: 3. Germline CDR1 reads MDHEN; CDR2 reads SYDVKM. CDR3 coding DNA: TGTGCCAGCAGCCGACAGGGGTATCAGCCCCAGCATTTT. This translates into CASSRQGYQPQHF. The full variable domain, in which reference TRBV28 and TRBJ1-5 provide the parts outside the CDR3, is DVKVTQSSRYLVKRTGEKVFLECVQDMDHENMFWYRQDPGLGLRLIYFSYDVKMKEKGDIPEGYSVSREKKERFSLILESASTNQTSMYLCASSRQGYQPQHFGDGTRLSIL.

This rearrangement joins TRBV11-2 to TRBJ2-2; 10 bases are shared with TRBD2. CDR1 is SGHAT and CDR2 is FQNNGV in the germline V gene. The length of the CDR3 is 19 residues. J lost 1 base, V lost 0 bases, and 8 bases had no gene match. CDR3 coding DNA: TGTGCCAGCAGCTTAGATCCTCGGGCTAGCGGGGGGAACACCGGGGAGCTGTTTTTT. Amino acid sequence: CASSLDPRASGGNTGELFF.

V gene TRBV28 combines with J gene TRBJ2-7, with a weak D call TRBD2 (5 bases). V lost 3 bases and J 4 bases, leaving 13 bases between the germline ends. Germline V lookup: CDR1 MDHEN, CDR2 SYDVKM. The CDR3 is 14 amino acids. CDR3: CASSFLGERYEQYF. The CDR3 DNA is TGTGCCAGCAGTTTCCTCGGGGAAAGGTACGAGCAGTACTTC.

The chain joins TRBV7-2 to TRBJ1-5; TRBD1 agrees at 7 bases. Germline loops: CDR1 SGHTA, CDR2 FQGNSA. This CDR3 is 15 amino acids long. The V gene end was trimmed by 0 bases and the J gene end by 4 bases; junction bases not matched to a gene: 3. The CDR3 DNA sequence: TGTGCCAGCAGCTTAGCTCCGGGACAGAATCAGCCCCAGCATTTT. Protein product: CASSLAPGQNQPQHF.

CDR3 sequence reads: CASSILGFHNEQFF. In DNA form, the CDR3 reads TGTGCCAGCAGTATCCTAGGTTTCCACAATGAGCAGTTCTTC. J is TRBJ2-1 and V is TRBV28; D call uncertain. Trimming pared 5 bases from V and 5 bases from J, leaving 13 bases between. From germline, CDR1 is MDHEN and CDR2 SYDVKM. The CDR3 is 14 residues long.

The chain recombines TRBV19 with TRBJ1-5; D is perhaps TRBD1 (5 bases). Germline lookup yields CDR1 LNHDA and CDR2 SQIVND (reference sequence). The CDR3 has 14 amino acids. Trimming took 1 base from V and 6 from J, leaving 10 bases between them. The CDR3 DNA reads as TGTGCCAGTAGTATAGCCAGGGAGGGTCAGCCCCAGCATTTT. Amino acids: CASSIAREGQPQHF.

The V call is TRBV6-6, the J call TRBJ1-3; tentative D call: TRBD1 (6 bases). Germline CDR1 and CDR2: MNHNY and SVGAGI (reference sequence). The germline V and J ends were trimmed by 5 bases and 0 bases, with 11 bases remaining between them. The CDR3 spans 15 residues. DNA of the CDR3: TGTGCCAGCAGTCCAGGGACATCCTCTGGAAACACCATATATTTT. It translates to CASSPGTSSGNTIYF.

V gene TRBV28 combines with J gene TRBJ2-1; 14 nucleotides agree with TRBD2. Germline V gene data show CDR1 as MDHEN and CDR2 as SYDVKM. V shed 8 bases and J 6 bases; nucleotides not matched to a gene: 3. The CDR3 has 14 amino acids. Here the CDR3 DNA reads TGTGCCAGCCGGACTAGCGGGAGGTTCAATGAGCAGTTCTTC. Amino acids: CASRTSGRFNEQFF.